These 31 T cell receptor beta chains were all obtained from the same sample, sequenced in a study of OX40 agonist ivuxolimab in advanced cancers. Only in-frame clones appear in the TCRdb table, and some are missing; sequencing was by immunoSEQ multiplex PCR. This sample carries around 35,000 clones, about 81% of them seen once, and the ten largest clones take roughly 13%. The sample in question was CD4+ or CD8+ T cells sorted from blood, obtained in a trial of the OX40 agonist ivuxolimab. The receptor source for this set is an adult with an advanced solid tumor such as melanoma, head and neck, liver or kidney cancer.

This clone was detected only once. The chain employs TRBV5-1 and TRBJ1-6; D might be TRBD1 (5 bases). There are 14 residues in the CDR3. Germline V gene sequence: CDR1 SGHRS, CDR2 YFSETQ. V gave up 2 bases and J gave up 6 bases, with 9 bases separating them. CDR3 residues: CASSFGDPNSPLHF. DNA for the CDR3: TGCGCCAGCAGCTTCGGGGACCCTAATTCACCCCTCCACTTT.

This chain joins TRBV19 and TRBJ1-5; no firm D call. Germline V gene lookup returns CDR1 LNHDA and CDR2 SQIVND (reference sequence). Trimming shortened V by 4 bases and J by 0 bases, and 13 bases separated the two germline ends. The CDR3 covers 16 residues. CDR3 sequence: CASSTRSGYSNQPQHF. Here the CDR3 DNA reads TGTGCCAGTAGTACCCGATCAGGATATAGCAATCAGCCCCAGCATTTT.

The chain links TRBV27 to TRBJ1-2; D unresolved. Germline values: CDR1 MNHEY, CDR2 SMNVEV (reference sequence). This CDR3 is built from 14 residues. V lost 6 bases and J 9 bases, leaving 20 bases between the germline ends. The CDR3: CASRLDRASVRYTF. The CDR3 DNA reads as TGTGCCAGCAGGCTCGACCGGGCCTCCGTGCGCTACACCTTC.

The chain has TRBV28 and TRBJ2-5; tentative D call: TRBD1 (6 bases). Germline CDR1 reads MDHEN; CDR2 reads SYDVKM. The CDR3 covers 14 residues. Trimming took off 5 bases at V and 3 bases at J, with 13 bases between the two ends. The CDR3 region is CASSTSGVEETQYF. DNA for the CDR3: TGTGCCAGCAGTACCTCAGGGGTAGAAGAGACCCAGTACTTC. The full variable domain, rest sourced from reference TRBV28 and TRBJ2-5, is DVKVTQSSRYLVKRTGEKVFLECVQDMDHENMFWYRQDPGLGLRLIYFSYDVKMKEKGDIPEGYSVSREKKERFSLILESASTNQTSMYLCASSTSGVEETQYFGPGTRLLVL.

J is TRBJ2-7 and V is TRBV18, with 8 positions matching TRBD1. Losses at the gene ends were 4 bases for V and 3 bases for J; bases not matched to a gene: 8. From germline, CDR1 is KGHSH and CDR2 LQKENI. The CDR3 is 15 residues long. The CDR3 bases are TGTGCCAGCTCACGAGGACAGGGAGACCTCTACGAGCAGTACTTC. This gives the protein CASSRGQGDLYEQYF.

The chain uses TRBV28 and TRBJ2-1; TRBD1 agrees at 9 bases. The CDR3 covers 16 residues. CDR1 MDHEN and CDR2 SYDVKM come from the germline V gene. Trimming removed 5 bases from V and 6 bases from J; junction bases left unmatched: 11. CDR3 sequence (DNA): TGTGCCAGCAGTGGTGGACAGGGGAAGGGAGGCAATGAGCAGTTCTTC. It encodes CASSGGQGKGGNEQFF.

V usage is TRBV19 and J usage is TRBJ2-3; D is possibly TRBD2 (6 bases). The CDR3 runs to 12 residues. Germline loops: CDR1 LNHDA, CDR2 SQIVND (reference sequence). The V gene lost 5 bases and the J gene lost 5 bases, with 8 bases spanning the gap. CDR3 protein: CASSFGGDTQYF. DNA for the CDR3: TGTGCCAGTAGTTTCGGGGGAGATACGCAGTATTTT. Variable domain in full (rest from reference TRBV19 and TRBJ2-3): DGGITQSPKYLFRKEGQNVTLSCEQNLNHDAMYWYRQDPGQGLRLIYYSQIVNDFQKGDIAEGYSVSREKKESFPLTVTSAQKNPTAFYLCASSFGGDTQYFGPGTRLTVL.

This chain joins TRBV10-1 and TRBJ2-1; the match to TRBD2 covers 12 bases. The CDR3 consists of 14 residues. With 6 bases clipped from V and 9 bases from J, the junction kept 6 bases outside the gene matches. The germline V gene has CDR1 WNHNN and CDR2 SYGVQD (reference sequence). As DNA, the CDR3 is TGCGCCAGCAGCCTAGCGGGGGGGCCCAGTGAGCAGTTCTTC. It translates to CASSLAGGPSEQFF.

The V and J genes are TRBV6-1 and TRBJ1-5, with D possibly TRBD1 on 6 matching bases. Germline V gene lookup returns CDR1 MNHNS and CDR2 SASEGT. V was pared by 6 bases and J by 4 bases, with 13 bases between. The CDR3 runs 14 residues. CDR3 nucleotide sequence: TGTGCCAGCAGAGAATACACAGGGAATCAGCCCCAGCATTTT. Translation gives CASREYTGNQPQHF.

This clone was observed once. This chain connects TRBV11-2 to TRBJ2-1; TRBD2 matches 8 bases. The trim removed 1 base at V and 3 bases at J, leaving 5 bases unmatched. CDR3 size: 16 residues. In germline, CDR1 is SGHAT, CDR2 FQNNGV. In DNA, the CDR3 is TGTGCCAGCAGCTTAGTTCCGGGAGGGCTCTACAATGAGCAGTTCTTC. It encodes CASSLVPGGLYNEQFF.

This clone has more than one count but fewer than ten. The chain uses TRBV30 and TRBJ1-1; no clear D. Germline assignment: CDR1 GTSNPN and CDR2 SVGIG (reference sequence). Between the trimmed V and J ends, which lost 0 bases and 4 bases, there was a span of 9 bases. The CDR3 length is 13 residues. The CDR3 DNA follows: TGTGCCTGGAGTGTACATGGAGGCACTGAAGCTTTCTTT. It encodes CAWSVHGGTEAFF.

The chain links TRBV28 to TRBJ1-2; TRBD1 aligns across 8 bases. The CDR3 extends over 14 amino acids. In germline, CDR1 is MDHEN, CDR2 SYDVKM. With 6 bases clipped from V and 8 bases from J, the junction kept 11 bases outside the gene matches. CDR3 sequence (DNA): TGTGCCAGCAGGCCTGGACAGGGCCTGGGAGGCTACACCTTC. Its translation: CASRPGQGLGGYTF.

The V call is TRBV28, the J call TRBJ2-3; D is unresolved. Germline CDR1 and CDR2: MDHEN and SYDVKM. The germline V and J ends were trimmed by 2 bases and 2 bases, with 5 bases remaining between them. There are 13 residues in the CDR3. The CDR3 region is CASSLGVTDTQYF. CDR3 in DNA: TGTGCCAGCAGTTTAGGAGTCACAGATACGCAGTATTTT.

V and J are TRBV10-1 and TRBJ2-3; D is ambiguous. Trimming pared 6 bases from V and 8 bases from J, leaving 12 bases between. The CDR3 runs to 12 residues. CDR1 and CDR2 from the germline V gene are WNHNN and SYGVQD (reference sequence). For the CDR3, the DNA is TGCGCCAGCAGACCGTATGATAGTACGCAGTATTTT. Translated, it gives CASRPYDSTQYF.

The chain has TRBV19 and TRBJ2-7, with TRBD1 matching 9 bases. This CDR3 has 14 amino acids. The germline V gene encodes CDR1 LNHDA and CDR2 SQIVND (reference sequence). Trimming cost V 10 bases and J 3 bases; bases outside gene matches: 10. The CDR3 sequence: CATHPGQGIYEQYF. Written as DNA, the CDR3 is TGTGCCACCCACCCGGGACAGGGTATCTACGAGCAGTACTTC.

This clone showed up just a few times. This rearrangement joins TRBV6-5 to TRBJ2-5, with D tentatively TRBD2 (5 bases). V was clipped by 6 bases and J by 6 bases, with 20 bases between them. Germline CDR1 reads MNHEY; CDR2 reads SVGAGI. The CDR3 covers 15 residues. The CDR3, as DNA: TGTGCCAGCAGCTATACATGGGGAGAGCAACAGACCCAGTACTTC. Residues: CASSYTWGEQQTQYF.

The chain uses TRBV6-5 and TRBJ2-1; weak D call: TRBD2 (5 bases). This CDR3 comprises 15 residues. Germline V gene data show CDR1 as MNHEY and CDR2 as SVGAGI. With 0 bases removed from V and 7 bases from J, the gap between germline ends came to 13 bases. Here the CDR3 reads CASSYSRAQRNEQFF. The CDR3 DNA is TGTGCCAGCAGTTACTCGAGGGCCCAGAGGAATGAGCAGTTCTTC.

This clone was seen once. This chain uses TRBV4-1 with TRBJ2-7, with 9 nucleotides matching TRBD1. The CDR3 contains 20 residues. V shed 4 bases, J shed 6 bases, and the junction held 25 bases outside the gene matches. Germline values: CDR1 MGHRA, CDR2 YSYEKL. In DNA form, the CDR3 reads TGCGCCAGCAGCCCAAGAGTTTCGGGACAGGGTTCTCAGTTCGTTGGCGAGCAGTACTTC. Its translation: CASSPRVSGQGSQFVGEQYF.

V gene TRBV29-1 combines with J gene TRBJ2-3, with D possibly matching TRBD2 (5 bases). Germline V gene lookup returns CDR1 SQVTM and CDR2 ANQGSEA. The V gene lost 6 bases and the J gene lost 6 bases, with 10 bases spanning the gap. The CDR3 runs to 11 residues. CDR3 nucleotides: TGCAGCGTCCCCTGGACTGATACGCAGTATTTT. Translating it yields CSVPWTDTQYF.

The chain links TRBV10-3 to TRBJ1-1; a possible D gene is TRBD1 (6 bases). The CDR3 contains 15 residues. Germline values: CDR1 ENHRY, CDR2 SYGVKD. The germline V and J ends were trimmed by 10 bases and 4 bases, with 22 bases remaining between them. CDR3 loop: CATEGGGRSGTEAFF. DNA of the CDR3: TGTGCCACGGAAGGGGGGGGGCGGTCGGGCACTGAAGCTTTCTTT.

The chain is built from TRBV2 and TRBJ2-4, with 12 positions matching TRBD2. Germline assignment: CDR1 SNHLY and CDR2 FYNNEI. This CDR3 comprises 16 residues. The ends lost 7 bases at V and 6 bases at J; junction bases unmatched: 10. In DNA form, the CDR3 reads TGTGCCAGCACCGAGTCGACTAGCGGGAGAAGAAACATTCAGTACTTC. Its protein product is CASTESTSGRRNIQYF.

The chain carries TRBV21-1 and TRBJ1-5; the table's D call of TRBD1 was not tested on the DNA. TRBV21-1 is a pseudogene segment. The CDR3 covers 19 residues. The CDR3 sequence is CASSERQGNWKRGNQPQHF. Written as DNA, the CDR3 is TGTGCCAGCAGCGAGCGACAGGGCAACTGGAAGAGGGGCAATCAGCCCCAGCATTTT.

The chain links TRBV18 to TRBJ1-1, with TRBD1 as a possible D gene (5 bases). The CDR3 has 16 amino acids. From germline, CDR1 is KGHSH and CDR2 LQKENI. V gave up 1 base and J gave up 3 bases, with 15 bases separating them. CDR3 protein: CASSPLRQGADTEAFF. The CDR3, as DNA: TGTGCCAGCTCACCACTTCGGCAGGGTGCCGACACTGAAGCTTTCTTT. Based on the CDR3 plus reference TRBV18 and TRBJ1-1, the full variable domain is NAGVMQNPRHLVRRRGQEARLRCSPMKGHSHVYWYRQLPEEGLKFMVYLQKENIIDESGMPKERFSAEFPKEGPSILRIQQVVRGDSAAYFCASSPLRQGADTEAFFGQGTRLTVV.

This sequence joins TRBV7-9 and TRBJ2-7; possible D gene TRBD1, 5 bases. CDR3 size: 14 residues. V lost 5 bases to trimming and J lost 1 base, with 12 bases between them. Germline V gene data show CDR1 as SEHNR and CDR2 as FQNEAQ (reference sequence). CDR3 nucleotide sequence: TGTGCCAGCAGCGAAATTTCAGGGTCCTACGAGCAGTACTTC. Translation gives CASSEISGSYEQYF.

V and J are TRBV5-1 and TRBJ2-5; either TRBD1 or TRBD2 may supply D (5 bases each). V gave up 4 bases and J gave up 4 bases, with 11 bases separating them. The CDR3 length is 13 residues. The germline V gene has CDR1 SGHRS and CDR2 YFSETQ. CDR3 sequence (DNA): TGCGCCAGCAGCCCGGCTGGGGGAGAGACCCAGTACTTC. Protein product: CASSPAGGETQYF.

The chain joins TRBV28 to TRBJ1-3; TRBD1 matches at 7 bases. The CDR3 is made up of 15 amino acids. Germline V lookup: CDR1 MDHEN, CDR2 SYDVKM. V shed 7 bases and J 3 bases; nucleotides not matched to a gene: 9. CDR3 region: CASTIQTGNGNTIYF. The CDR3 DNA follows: TGTGCCAGCACCATCCAGACAGGGAATGGAAACACCATATATTTT. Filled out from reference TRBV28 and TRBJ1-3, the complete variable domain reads DVKVTQSSRYLVKRTGEKVFLECVQDMDHENMFWYRQDPGLGLRLIYFSYDVKMKEKGDIPEGYSVSREKKERFSLILESASTNQTSMYLCASTIQTGNGNTIYFGEGSWLTVV.

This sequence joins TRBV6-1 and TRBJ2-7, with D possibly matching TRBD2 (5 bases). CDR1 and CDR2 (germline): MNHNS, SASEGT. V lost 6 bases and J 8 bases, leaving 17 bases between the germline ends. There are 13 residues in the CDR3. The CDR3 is CASRDPVSDKQYF. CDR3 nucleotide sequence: TGTGCCAGCAGGGACCCAGTTAGCGACAAGCAGTACTTC.

In DNA, the CDR3 is TGTGCCAGCAGTTGGGGACGGGCATCGGAGACCCAGTACTTC. The encoded protein is CASSWGRASETQYF. The chain uses TRBV7-6 and TRBJ2-5; D might be TRBD1 or TRBD2, each matching 5 bases. The CDR3 has 14 amino acids. Trimming cost V 6 bases and J 5 bases, with 16 bases left between them. CDR1 and CDR2 from the germline V gene are SGHVS and FNYEAQ.

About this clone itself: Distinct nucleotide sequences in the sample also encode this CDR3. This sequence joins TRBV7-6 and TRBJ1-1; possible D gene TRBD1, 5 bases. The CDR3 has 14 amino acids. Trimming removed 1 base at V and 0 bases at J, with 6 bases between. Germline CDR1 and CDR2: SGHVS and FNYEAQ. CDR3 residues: CASSLGQLNTEAFF. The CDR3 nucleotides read TGTGCCAGCAGCTTAGGACAGCTGAACACTGAAGCTTTCTTT. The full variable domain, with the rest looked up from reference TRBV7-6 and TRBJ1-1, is GAGVSQSPRYKVTKRGQDVALRCDPISGHVSLYWYRQALGQGPEFLTYFNYEAQQDKSGLPNDRFSAERPEGSISTLTIQRTEQRDSAMYRCASSLGQLNTEAFFGQGTRLTVV.

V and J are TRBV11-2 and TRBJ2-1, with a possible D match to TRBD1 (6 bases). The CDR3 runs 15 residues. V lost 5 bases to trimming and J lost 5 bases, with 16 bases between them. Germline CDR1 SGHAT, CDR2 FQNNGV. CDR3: CASSRNRVVNNEQFF. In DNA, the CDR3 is TGTGCCAGCAGCCGCAACAGGGTTGTGAACAATGAGCAGTTCTTC.

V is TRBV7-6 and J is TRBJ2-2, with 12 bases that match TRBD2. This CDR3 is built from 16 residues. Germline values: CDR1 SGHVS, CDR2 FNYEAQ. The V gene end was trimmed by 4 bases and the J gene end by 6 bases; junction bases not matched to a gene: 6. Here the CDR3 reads CASSSGTSGLAGELFF. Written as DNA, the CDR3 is TGTGCCAGCAGCTCAGGGACTAGCGGGTTGGCCGGGGAGCTGTTTTTT.